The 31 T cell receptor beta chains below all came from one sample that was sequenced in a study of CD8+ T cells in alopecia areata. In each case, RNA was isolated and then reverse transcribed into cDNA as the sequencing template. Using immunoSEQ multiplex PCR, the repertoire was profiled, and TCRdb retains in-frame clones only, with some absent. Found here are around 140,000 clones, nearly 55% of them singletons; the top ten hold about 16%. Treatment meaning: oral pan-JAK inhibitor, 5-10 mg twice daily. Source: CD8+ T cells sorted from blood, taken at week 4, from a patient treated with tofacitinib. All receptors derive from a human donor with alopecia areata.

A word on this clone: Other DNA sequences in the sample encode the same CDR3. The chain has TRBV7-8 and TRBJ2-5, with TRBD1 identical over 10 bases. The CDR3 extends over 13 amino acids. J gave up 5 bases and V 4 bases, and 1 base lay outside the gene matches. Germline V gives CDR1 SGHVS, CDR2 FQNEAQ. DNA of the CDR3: TGTGCCAGCAGCTGGGACAGGGGTGAGACCCAGTACTTC. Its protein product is CASSWDRGETQYF.

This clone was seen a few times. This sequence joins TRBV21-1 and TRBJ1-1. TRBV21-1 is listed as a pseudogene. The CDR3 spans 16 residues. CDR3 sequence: CASSKCPRVGNTEAFF. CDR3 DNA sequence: TGTGCCAGCAGCAAATGCCCCCGGGTGGGTAACACTGAAGCTTTCTTT.

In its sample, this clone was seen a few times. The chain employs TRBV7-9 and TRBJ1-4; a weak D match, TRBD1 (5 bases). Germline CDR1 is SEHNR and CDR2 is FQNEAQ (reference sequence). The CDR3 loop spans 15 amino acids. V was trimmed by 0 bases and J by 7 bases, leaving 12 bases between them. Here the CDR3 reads CASSLAQGAGEKLFF. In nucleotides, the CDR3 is TGTGCCAGCAGCTTAGCGCAAGGGGCGGGTGAAAAACTGTTTTTT.

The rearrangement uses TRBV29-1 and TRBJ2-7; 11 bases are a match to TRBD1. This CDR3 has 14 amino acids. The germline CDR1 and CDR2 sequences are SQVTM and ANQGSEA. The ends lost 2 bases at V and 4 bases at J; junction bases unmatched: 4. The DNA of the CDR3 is TGCAGCGTTGAACAACGGGACAGGGGGTACGAGCAGTACTTC. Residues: CSVEQRDRGYEQYF.

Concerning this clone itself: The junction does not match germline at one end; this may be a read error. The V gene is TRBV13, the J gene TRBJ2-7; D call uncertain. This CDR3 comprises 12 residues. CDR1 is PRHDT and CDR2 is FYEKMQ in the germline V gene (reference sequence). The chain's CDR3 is CASSLGIYEQYF. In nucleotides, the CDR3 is TGTGCCAGCAGCCTAGGGATTTACGAGCAGTACTTC.

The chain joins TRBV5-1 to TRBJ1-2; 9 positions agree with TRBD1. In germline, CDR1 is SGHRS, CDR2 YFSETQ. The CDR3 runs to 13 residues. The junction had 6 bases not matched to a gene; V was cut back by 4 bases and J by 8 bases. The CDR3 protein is CASSPRTGDGYTF. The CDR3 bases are TGCGCCAGCAGCCCGAGGACAGGGGACGGCTACACCTTC. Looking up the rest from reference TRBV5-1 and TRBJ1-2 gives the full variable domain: KAGVTQTPRYLIKTRGQQVTLSCSPISGHRSVSWYQQTPGQGLQFLFEYFSETQRNKGNFPGRFSGRQFSNSRSEMNVSTLELGDSALYLCASSPRTGDGYTFGSGTRLTVV.

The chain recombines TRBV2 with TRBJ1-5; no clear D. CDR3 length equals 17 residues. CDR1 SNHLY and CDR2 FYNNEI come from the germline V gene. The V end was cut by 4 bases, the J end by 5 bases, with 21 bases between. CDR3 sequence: CASSGEGMTWLYQPQHF. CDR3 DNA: TGTGCCAGCAGTGGGGAAGGGATGACATGGCTGTATCAGCCCCAGCATTTT.

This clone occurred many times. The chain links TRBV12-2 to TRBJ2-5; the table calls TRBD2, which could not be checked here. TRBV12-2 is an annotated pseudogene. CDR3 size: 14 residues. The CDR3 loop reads CASRFHPNSETQYF. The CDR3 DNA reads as TGTGCAAGTCGCTTCCACCCTAATTCGGAGACCCAGTACTTC.

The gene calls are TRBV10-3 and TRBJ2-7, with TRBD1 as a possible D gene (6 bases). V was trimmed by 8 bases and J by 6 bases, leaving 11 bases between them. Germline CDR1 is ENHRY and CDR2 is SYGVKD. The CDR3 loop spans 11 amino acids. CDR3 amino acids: CAIGGRGEQYF. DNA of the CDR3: TGTGCCATCGGCGGCAGGGGCGAGCAGTACTTC.

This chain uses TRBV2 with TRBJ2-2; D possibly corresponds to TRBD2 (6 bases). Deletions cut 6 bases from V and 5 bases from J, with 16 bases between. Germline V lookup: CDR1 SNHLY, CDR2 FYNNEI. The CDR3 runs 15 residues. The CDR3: CASRDFAGSTGELFF. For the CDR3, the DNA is TGTGCCAGCAGAGACTTTGCGGGGTCTACCGGGGAGCTGTTTTTT. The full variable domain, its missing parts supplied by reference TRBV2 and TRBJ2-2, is EPEVTQTPSHQVTQMGQEVILRCVPISNHLYFYWYRQILGQKVEFLVSFYNNEISEKSEIFDDQFSVERPDGSNFTLKIRSTKLEDSAMYFCASRDFAGSTGELFFGEGSRLTVL.

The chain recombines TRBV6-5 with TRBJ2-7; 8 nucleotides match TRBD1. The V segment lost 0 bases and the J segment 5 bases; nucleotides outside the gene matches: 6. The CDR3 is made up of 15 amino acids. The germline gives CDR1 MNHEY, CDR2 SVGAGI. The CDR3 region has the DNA TGTGCCAGCAGTTACTCGAACAGGGGGATGGACGAGCAGTACTTC. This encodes CASSYSNRGMDEQYF.

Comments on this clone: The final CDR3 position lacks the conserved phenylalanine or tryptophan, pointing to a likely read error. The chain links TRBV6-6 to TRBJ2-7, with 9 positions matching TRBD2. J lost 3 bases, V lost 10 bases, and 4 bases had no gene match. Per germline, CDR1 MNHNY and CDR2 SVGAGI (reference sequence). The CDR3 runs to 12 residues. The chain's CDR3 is CATLAGSYEQYI. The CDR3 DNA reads TGTGCCACTCTAGCGGGGAGCTACGAGCAGTACATC.

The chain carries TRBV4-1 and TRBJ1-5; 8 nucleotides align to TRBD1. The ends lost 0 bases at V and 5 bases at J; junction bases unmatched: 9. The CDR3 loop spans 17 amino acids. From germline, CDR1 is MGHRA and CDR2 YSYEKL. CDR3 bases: TGCGCCAGCAGCCAAGATCCCGTACAGGGGGAAGATCAGCCCCAGCATTTT. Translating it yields CASSQDPVQGEDQPQHF.

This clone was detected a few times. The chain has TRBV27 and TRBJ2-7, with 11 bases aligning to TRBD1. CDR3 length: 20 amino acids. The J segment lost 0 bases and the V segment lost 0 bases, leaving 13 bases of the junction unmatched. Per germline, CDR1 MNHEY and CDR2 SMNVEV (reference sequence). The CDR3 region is CASSLSMRKGQGESSYEQYF. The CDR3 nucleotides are TGTGCCAGCAGTTTATCGATGCGGAAGGGACAGGGGGAAAGCTCCTACGAGCAGTACTTC.

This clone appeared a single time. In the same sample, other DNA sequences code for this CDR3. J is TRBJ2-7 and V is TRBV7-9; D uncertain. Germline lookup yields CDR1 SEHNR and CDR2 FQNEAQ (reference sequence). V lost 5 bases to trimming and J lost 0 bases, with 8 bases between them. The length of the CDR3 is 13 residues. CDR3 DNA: TGTGCCAGCAGCCCGGGTGGCTCCTACGAGCAGTACTTC. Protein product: CASSPGGSYEQYF. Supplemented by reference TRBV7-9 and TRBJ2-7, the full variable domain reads DTGVSQNPRHKITKRGQNVTFRCDPISEHNRLYWYRQTLGQGPEFLTYFQNEAQLEKSRLLSDRFSAERPKGSFSTLEIQRTEQGDSAMYLCASSPGGSYEQYFGPGTRLTVT.

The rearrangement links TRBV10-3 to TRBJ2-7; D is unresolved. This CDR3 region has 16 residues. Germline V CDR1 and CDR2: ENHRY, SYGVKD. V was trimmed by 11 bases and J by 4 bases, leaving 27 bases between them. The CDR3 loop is CASSYPPQSVGYEQYF. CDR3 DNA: TGTGCCTCGTCATACCCCCCACAGAGCGTTGGGTACGAGCAGTACTTC.

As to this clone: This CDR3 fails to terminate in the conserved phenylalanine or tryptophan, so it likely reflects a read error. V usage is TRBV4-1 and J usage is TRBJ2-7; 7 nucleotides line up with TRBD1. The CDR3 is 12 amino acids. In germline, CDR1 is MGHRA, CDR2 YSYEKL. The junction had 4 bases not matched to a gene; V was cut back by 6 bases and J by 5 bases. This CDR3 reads CASRAQGDEQYL. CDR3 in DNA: TGCGCCAGCAGGGCCCAGGGGGACGAGCAGTACCTC.

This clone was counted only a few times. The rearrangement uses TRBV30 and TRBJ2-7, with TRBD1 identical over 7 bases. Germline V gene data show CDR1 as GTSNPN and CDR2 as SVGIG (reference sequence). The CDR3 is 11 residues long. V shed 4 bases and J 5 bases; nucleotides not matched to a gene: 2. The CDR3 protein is CAWTGGHEQYF. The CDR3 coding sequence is TGTGCCTGGACAGGGGGTCACGAGCAGTACTTC.

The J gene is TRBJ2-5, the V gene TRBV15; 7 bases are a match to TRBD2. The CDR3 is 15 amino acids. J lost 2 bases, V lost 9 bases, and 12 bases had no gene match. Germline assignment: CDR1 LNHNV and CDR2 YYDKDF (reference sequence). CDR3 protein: CATAGGLAEQETQYF. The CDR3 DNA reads TGTGCCACGGCCGGCGGTCTAGCGGAGCAAGAGACCCAGTACTTC.

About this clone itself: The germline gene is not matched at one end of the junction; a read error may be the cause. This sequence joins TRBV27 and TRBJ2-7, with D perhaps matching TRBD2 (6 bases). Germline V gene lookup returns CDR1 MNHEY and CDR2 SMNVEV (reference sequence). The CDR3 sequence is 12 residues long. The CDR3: CASRGGGALWDF. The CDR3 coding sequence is TGTGCCAGCAGGGGAGGAGGAGCCTTGTGGGACTTC.

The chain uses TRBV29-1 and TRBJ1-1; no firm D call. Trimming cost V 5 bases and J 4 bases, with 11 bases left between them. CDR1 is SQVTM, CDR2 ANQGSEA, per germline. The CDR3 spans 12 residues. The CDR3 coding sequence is TGCAGCGTTCCAAGCCGTGGCACTGAAGCTTTCTTT. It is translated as CSVPSRGTEAFF. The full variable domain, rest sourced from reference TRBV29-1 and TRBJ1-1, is SAVISQKPSRDICQRGTSLTIQCQVDSQVTMMFWYRQQPGQSLTLIATANQGSEATYESGFVIDKFPISRPNLTFSTLTVSNMSPEDSSIYLCSVPSRGTEAFFGQGTRLTVV.

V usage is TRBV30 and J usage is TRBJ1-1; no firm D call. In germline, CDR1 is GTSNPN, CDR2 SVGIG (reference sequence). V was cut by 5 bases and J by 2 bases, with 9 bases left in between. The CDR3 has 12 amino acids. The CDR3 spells CAWAPRNTEAFF. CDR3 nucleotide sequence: TGTGCCTGGGCCCCCCGAAACACTGAAGCTTTCTTT.

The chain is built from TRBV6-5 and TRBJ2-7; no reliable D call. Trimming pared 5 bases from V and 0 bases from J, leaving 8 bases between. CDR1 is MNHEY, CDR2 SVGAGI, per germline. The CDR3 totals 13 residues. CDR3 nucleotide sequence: TGTGCCAGCAGTCCAGACTTCTCCTACGAGCAGTACTTC. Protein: CASSPDFSYEQYF.

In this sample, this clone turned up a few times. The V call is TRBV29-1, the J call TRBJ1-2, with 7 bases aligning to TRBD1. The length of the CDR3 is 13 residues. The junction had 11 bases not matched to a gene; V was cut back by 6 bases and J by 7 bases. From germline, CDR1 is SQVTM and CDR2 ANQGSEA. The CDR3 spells CSVPTGTAFGYTF. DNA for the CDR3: TGCAGCGTCCCTACCGGGACAGCTTTTGGCTACACCTTC.

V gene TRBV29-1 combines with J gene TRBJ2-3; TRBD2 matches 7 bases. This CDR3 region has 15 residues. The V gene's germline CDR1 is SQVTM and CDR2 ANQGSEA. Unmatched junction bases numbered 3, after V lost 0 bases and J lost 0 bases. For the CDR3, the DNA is TGCAGCGTTGAAGATTGGCGGGGGAGCACAGATACGCAGTATTTT. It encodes CSVEDWRGSTDTQYF.

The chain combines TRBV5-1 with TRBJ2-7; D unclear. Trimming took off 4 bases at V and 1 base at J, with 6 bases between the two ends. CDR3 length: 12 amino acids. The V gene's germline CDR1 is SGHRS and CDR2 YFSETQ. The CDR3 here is CASSPGSYEQYF. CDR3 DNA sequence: TGCGCCAGCAGCCCCGGTTCCTACGAGCAGTACTTC.

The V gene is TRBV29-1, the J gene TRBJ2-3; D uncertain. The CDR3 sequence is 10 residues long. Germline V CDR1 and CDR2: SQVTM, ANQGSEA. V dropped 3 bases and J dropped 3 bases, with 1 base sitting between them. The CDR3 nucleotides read TGCAGCGTTGAGACAGATACGCAGTATTTT. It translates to CSVETDTQYF.

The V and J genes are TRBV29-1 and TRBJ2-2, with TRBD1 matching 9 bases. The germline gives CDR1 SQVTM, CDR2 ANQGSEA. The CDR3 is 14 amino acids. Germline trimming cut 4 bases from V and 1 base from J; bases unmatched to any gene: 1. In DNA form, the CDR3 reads TGCAGCGTTGCGGGACAGGGGAACACCGGGGAGCTGTTTTTT. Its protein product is CSVAGQGNTGELFF.

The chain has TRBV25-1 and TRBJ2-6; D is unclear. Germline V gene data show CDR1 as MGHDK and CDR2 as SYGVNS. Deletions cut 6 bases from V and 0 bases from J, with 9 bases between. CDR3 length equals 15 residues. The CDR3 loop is CASRFYPSGANVLTF. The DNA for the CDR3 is TGTGCCAGCAGATTTTACCCCTCTGGGGCCAACGTCCTGACTTTC.

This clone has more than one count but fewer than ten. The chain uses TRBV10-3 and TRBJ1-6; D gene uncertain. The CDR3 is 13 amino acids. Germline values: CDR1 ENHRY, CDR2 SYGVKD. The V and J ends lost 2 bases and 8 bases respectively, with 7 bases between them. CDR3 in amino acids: CAISEETHSPLHF. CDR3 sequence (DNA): TGTGCCATCAGTGAGGAAACTCATTCACCCCTCCACTTT.

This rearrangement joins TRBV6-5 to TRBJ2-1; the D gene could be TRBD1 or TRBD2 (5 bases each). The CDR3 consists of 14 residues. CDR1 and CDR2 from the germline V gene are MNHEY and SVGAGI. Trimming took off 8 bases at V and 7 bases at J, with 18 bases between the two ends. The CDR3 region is CASGTTEGSNEQFF. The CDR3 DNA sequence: TGTGCCAGCGGGACGACAGAGGGCTCGAATGAGCAGTTCTTC.